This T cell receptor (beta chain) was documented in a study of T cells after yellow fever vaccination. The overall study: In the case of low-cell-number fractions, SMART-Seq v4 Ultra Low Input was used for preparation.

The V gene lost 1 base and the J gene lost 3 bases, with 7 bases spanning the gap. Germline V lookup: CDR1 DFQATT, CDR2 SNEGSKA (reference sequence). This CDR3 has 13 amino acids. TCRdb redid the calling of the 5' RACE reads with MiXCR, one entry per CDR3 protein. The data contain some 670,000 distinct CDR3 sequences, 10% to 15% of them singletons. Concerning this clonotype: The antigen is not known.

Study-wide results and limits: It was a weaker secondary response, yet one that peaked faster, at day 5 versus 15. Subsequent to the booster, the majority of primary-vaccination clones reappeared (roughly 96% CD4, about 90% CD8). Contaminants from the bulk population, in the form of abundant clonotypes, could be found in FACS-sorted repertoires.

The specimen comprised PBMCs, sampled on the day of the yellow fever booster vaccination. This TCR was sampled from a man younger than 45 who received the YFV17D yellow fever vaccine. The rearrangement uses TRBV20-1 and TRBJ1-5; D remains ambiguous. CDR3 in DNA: TGCAGTGCTAGAGCCATCGTCAATCAGCCCCAGCATTTT. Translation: CSARAIVNQPQHF.